One and the same sample provided the 3 T cell receptor beta chains below, sequenced in a study of T cell repertoires in cytomegalovirus infection. TCRdb itself ran the reads through MiXCR, one entry per CDR3 protein. This table has approximately 500,000 distinct CDR3 sequences, around 10% appearing once. Sequenced: PBMCs. These receptors were obtained from a human donor in good health (CMV status not recorded). Some clones in this sample may be carry-over from other donors' samples.

The V and J genes are TRBV5-4 and TRBJ2-1; D tentatively fits TRBD1 or TRBD2 (6 bases each). Between the trimmed V and J ends, which lost 4 bases and 0 bases, there was a span of 17 bases. CDR1 is SGHNT and CDR2 is YYREEE in the germline V gene (reference sequence). The CDR3 is made up of 17 amino acids. Here the CDR3 reads CASSRGQFGSSYNEQFF. DNA for the CDR3: TGTGCCAGCAGCCGAGGACAGTTCGGGAGCTCCTACAATGAGCAGTTCTTC.

Only a few counts were recorded for this clonotype. This chain uses TRBV12-3 or TRBV12-4 with TRBJ1-1; TRBD1 is a possible D gene (6 bases). This CDR3 spans 14 amino acids. Trimming shortened V by 7 bases and J by 7 bases, and 19 bases separated the two germline ends. CDR3 loop: CASTLWGGAVEAFF. The CDR3 DNA is TGTGCCAGCACCTTATGGGGGGGGGCGGTTGAAGCTTTCTTT.

The table lists this clonotype with a few counts. The chain couples TRBV25-1 to TRBJ2-7; the D gene could be TRBD1 or TRBD2 (5 bases each). Germline CDR1 MGHDK, CDR2 SYGVNS. This CDR3 spans 12 amino acids. The ends were cut back, 6 bases at V and 5 bases at J, with 11 bases in the middle. CDR3 protein: CASRGERNEQYF. The CDR3 DNA reads as TGTGCCAGCAGGGGGGAGAGAAACGAGCAGTACTTC.